The rows below give T cell receptor beta chains drawn from one sample of a study of T cells in Graves' hyperthyroidism and ophthalmopathy. TCRdb ran MiXCR on the multiplex PCR reads and lists one entry per CDR3 protein. Of over 550,000 distinct CDR3 sequences listed, over 15% were seen once; the top ten hold 15% to 20%. Sequencing input: blood. Receptor source: a woman between 18 and 29 years old with Graves' hyperthyroidism. The CDR3 runs from the conserved cysteine through the conserved F or W. The order of the fields is D gene, J gene, clone size, V gene, CDR3 DNA, CDR3 protein. The D gene is left open where the match is weak. Size is stated for part of the rows, as once, few or many counts, or as a class when the clone is expanded.

TRBD1 | TRBJ1-3 | many | TRBV6-1 | TGTGCCAGCAGCCTAGACAGGGTAGAAGGCACCATATATTTT | CASSLDRVEGTIYF
NA | TRBJ2-3 | NA | TRBV19 | TGTGCCAGTAGTCTCCTCGGGACGCCTAGCACAGGTACGCAGTATTTT | CASSLLGTPSTGTQYF
NA | TRBJ2-7 | many | TRBV10-2 | TGCGCCAGCGGGAGGACCGATACGTTCGACGAGCAGTACTTC | CASGRTDTFDEQYF
NA | TRBJ2-3 | NA | TRBV3-1 | TGTGCCAGCAGCCGAGTGGCCGCAGGGTTCAGCACAGATACGCAGTATTTT | CASSRVAAGFSTDTQYF
NA | TRBJ2-6 | NA | TRBV27 | TGTGCCAGCAGTACCCCGACCCTAGCTGGGGCCAACGTCCTGACTTTC | CASSTPTLAGANVLTF
NA | TRBJ2-1 | many | TRBV12-3/TRBV12-4 | TGTGCCAGCTCGCCGGGAGCGTCCGGGTACAATGAGCAGTTCTTC | CASSPGASGYNEQFF
NA | TRBJ2-6 | NA | TRBV24-1 | TGTGCCACCAGCCAGGGTTTTGGGGCCAACGTCCTGACTTTC | CATSQGFGANVLTF
NA | TRBJ1-5 | many | TRBV11-1 | TGTGCCAGCAGCTTCGGCGAGGGATCAGCCCAGCATTTT | CASSFGEGSAQHF
TRBD2 | TRBJ2-1 | NA | TRBV4-1 | TGCGCCAGCAGCCAAGAAACTAGCGGGAGGGCACATGAGCAGTTCTTC | CASSQETSGRAHEQFF
NA | TRBJ2-3 | few | TRBV6-1 | TGTGCCAGCAGTAGACAAAGTCTCACAGATACGCAGTATTTT | CASSRQSLTDTQYF
TRBD1 | TRBJ1-1 | many | TRBV2 | TGTGCCAGCAGCCCAGAGACAGGGTGGTGGACTGAAGCTTTCTTT | CASSPETGWWTEAFF
TRBD2 | TRBJ2-2 | many | TRBV7-8 | TGTGCCAGCAGCCTCCGACTAGCGGGGACGAACACCGGGGAGCTGTTTTTT | CASSLRLAGTNTGELFF
TRBD2 | TRBJ2-1 | many | TRBV6-6 | TGTGCCAGCAGTTACCATAGCGGGAGGGGTAATGAGCAGTTCTTC | CASSYHSGRGNEQFF
NA | TRBJ1-5 | NA | TRBV19 | TGTGCCAGTAGTCCCGAATCTTCCAGATTCAATCAGCCCCAGCATTTT | CASSPESSRFNQPQHF
TRBD2 | TRBJ2-7 | few | TRBV7-9 | TGTGCCAGCAGCTTAGTGGGACTAGGGTGGTACGAGCAGTACTTC | CASSLVGLGWYEQYF
NA | TRBJ1-5 | NA | TRBV7-2 | TGTGCCAGCAGCTTTGGCAGGGTGGGTCAGCCCCAGCATTTT | CASSFGRVGQPQHF
NA | TRBJ2-3 | NA | TRBV20-1 | TGCAGTGCACCCGGACCGGGGGGCACAGATACGCAGTATTTT | CSAPGPGGTDTQYF
TRBD2 | TRBJ2-7 | NA | TRBV19 | TGTGCCAGTAGTACCGGGACTACCTACGGGCAGTACTTC | CASSTGTTYGQYF
TRBD1 | TRBJ1-1 | NA | TRBV9 | TGTGCCAGCAGCGTAGTGGGACAGGGGTCTGAAGCTTTCTTT | CASSVVGQGSEAFF
NA | TRBJ1-5 | NA | TRBV6-1 | TGTGCCAGCAGAAAATTGGGAACCTTCAATCAGCCCCAGCATTTT | CASRKLGTFNQPQHF
NA | TRBJ2-6 | NA | TRBV28 | TGTGCCAGCAGTTTATTAGGTGGGCCTGGGGCCAACGTCCTGACTTTC | CASSLLGGPGANVLTF
TRBD2 | TRBJ2-3 | NA | TRBV9 | TGTGCCAACCAACCCCCAGCTAGCGGTTACACAGATACGCAGTATTTT | CANQPPASGYTDTQYF
TRBD2 | TRBJ2-2 | NA | TRBV2 | TGTGCCAGCAGGAGTACTAGCGGAGCGAACACCGGGGAGCTGTTTTTT | CASRSTSGANTGELFF
TRBD1 | TRBJ2-1 | many | TRBV6-7 | TGTGCCAGCCGGAGCAGTGGGACAGCCTACAATGAGCAGTTCTTC | CASRSSGTAYNEQFF
TRBD1 | TRBJ1-2 | many | TRBV20-1 | TGCAGTGCTACGACAGGGGTCCTTGGCTACACCTTC | CSATTGVLGYTF
TRBD1 | TRBJ2-7 | few | TRBV10-3 | TGTGCCATCCGGACAGGCACTGGGGAGCAGTACTTC | CAIRTGTGEQYF
TRBD1 | TRBJ2-2 | NA | TRBV2 | TGTGCCAGCAGTTACAGGGGGCCGACCACCGGGGAGCTGTTTTTT | CASSYRGPTTGELFF
NA | TRBJ1-5 | few | TRBV3-1 | TGTGCCAGCAGCCAGGACGGCTACCCCGGGGGCAATCAGCCCCAGCATTTT | CASSQDGYPGGNQPQHF
NA | TRBJ2-2 | NA | TRBV20-1 | TGCAGTGCTAGCGACGACAGAGCTTGGACCGGGGAGCTGTTTTTT | CSASDDRAWTGELFF
TRBD2 | TRBJ2-1 | NA | TRBV2 | TGTGCCAGCAGGTTTAGCGGGAAAGATTACAATGAGCAGTTCTTC | CASRFSGKDYNEQFF
NA | TRBJ2-7 | many | TRBV6-1 | TGTGCCAGCAGCCCTGCCAGGGGGGGCGCGAGAGGCACCTACGAGCAGTACTTC | CASSPARGGARGTYEQYF
NA | TRBJ2-6 | NA | TRBV27 | TGTGCCAGCGGAAACGTTGACAGGTCCCCCTCTGGGGCCAACGTCCTGACTTTC | CASGNVDRSPSGANVLTF
NA | TRBJ2-3 | few | TRBV7-2 | TGTGCCAGCAGCGTGGATCCGACAGATACGCAGTATTTT | CASSVDPTDTQYF
NA | TRBJ1-2 | few | TRBV12-3/TRBV12-4 | TGTGCCAGCAGCCATCGCAGAGGGGGGCTTGAGGGCTACACCTTC | CASSHRRGGLEGYTF
NA | TRBJ2-5 | NA | TRBV4-1 | TGCGCCAGCAGCCGCGCAACGGCGGGGGAGACCCAGTACTTC | CASSRATAGETQYF
NA | TRBJ2-1 | many | TRBV12-3/TRBV12-4 | TGTGCCAGCAGTTTACCGGTGTGGAACAATGAGCAGTTCTTC | CASSLPVWNNEQFF
NA | TRBJ2-5 | many | TRBV28 | TGTGCCAGCAAGATCAGTGGGAAGACCCAGTACTTC | CASKISGKTQYF
NA | TRBJ2-7 | few | TRBV6-1 | TGTGCCAGCAGTCCCACGGCGGGGACCTCCTACGAGCAGTACTTC | CASSPTAGTSYEQYF
TRBD1 | TRBJ2-7 | many | TRBV2 | TGTGCCAGCAGAGATACAGGGGGCGATTACGAGCAGTACTTC | CASRDTGGDYEQYF
NA | TRBJ2-3 | many | TRBV9 | TGTGCCAGCAGCACCCGGGACCGAGCTAGCACAGATACGCAGTATTTT | CASSTRDRASTDTQYF
TRBD2 | TRBJ2-7 | NA | TRBV7-3 | TGTGCCAGCAGCCCCAACGGGAGGGCGGACGAGCAGTACTTC | CASSPNGRADEQYF
NA | TRBJ1-2 | many | TRBV10-3 | TGTGCCATCCCTAGTGGCAGCCTTCCTCATGGGTACACCTTC | CAIPSGSLPHGYTF
NA | TRBJ1-2 | few | TRBV7-2 | TGTGCCAGCAGCTTACTTCCAGGGAACTATGGCTACACCTTC | CASSLLPGNYGYTF
NA | TRBJ1-1 | few | TRBV6-1 | TGTGCCAGTAAGCCGGGACGGGTGAACACTGAAGCTTTCTTT | CASKPGRVNTEAFF
TRBD2 | TRBJ2-3 | few | TRBV4-1 | TGCGCCAGCAGCCGAGCGGGAGCCACAGATACGCAGTATTTT | CASSRAGATDTQYF
TRBD1 | TRBJ1-1 | many | TRBV6-1 | TGTGCCAGCAGGACCGGGACAGGGTTAGCTTTCTTT | CASRTGTGLAFF
TRBD2 | TRBJ2-2 | NA | TRBV6-5 | TGTGCCAGCAGTTGGGGACTACACACCGGGGAGCTGTTTTTT | CASSWGLHTGELFF
NA | TRBJ2-7 | few | TRBV9 | TGTGCCAGCAGCAAAGTAGGAGGGCTCGAGCAGTACTTC | CASSKVGGLEQYF
NA | TRBJ2-7 | many | TRBV7-9 | TGTGCCAGCAGCCCTGCGGGACAGTTTTACGAGCAGTACTTC | CASSPAGQFYEQYF
TRBD2 | TRBJ2-3 | many | TRBV27 | TGTGCCAGCAGCTACTTGGGACTAGCGGGGAGTTCTAGCACAGATACGCAGTATTTT | CASSYLGLAGSSSTDTQYF
TRBD2 | TRBJ2-7 | NA | TRBV27 | TGTGCCAGCAACCCGATTGGCGGGAGCTCCTACGAGCAGTACTTC | CASNPIGGSSYEQYF
TRBD2 | TRBJ2-5 | many | TRBV7-9 | TGTGCCAGCAGCTTGTGGACTAGCGGGAGAGAGACCCAGTACTTC | CASSLWTSGRETQYF
TRBD1 | TRBJ1-2 | few | TRBV5-1 | TGCGCCAGCAGCTTTGGGACAGGACGTAACTATGGCTACACCTTC | CASSFGTGRNYGYTF
NA | TRBJ2-5 | many | TRBV20-1 | TGCAGTGGAATTGGATACCAAGAGACCCAGTACTTC | CSGIGYQETQYF
NA | TRBJ2-1 | many | TRBV11-3 | TGTGCCAGCAGCAAGGGGGATGAGCAGTTCTTC | CASSKGDEQFF
NA | TRBJ2-7 | NA | TRBV20-1 | TGCAGTGTCGTAACGGCAGGGCGGTACGAGCAGTACTTC | CSVVTAGRYEQYF
NA | TRBJ2-3 | many | TRBV28 | TGTGCCAGCAGTCCCACTCGCCCCGGGGTCGGCGGTACGCAGTATTTT | CASSPTRPGVGGTQYF
NA | TRBJ1-2 | many | TRBV7-8 | TGTGCCAGCAGTGGTGCTGGCTATGGCTACACCTTC | CASSGAGYGYTF
NA | TRBJ2-1 | many | TRBV5-1 | TGCGCCAGCAGCTTGAAGGGGAGTAGGAATGAGCAGTTCTTC | CASSLKGSRNEQFF